This T cell receptor beta chain was found in a study of T cell responses to AZD1222 COVID-19 vaccine (dated by TCRdb to 2020 to 2023). General notes on the study: TCR sequencing was performed for 230 to 250 trial participants, of whom around 200 were given two doses of AZD1222 and some 26 were given two doses of MenACWY control vaccine. Trial participants were enrolled into age subgroups of 18-55, 56-69 and 70-plus years, which contained roughly 140, 27 and 60 TCR-sequenced participants, respectively.

The CDR3 regions of human TCRbeta chains were analyzed by immunosequencing. From the authors' description of their analysis: Repertoire TCRs were checked for matches against a reference library of SARS-CoV-2-specific TCRs that had been generated using the MIRA antigen-specificity platform. Breadth was defined as the fraction of unique TCRs that were SARS-CoV-2-associated. Depth was defined as the fraction of total T cells that were SARS-CoV-2-associated. Using the MIRA data, every spike-specific TCR was mapped to the spike region that the TCR reacted to and assigned to either a CD4 or a CD8 class. Log10-transformed breadth and depth values were compared by one-way ANOVA with Sidak's multiple comparisons tests. In its TCRdb copy, this immuneACCESS table keeps in-frame sequences only and misses some clones. Where compared with another copy, unresolved V genes explain less than half of these, and the others have no known cause. For V, J and clone size, that table is used; D and trimming come from the DNA. Present in this sample are over 65,000 clones, around 90% of which were seen just once. Approximately 5.3% of the sample comes from the top ten.

Points on this clone: Its antigen is still unknown. Nothing much larger sits one base from this clone, and base qualities are not available.

Study-wide findings and limitations: After two AZD1222 doses, spike-specific TCR breadth and depth were significantly higher than at day 0 and than in MenACWY recipients. Nearly half of unique spike-specific TCRs reportedly recognized epitopes outside regions mutated in the B.1.351 and B.1.1.7 variants. Because no day 14 peak-response samples were available, the repertoires could be characterized only after the peak T cell response. Only a handful of AZD1222 recipients were SARS-CoV-2 seropositive at baseline, limiting conclusions about previously exposed vaccinees. The 56-69-year group was small, and its depth increase did not reach significance, likely because of low power. CD4 TCRs associated with the vaccine covered the entire spike protein, and the dominant responses were in regions 160-218 and 743-854. Participants were mostly white British, with more females than males. The authors suggested clonal diversity may have been underestimated.

CDR1 MDHEN and CDR2 SYDVKM were looked up in the germline V gene. A distance of 15 bases separates the germline ends of V and J, which lose 5 bases and 4 bases respectively. Taken from cysteine to phenylalanine, the CDR3 has 15 residues. CDR3 DNA is the only sequence kept; it has 45 bases, read in frame from the first base. The intended sense of this specimen's time point label: about 28 days (+/-7) after the second vaccine dose. AZD1222 recipients whose second dose came at about 4 weeks and those whose second dose came at about 12 weeks were combined into one group, since spike-specific TCR depth and breadth did not differ between the two schedules. The vaccinee samples were drawn from two UK trials, COV001 and COV002, one of which was a single-blind randomized controlled phase 2/3 trial testing AZD1222 (ChAdOx1 nCoV-19) in healthy adults. For TCRbeta chain sequencing, PBMC samples from trial participants were taken at day 0 and at day 28 after the second dose.

The receptor chain draws on TRBV28 and TRBJ1-3; possibly the D gene is TRBD1, per 6 matching bases. The sequences come from peripheral blood, collected 28 days after the second AZD1222 dose. This TCR was sampled from an adult who received the AZD1222 COVID-19 vaccine. The DNA is TGTGCCAGCAGTCTACCCACAGGGAGGGGAAACACCATATATTTT. Its product reads: CASSLPTGRGNTIYF.